These T cell receptor beta chains were read from a single sample in a study of control samples from healthy donors and cancer patients. Measured with immunoSEQ multiplex PCR; TCRdb has only the in-frame clones, and not every one. The sample consists of fewer than 95,000 clones, roughly 84% of them appearing once. The sample was blood. Receptor source: a woman aged 40 to 49 in good health. Each CDR3 is given without its conserved first and last residue.

J,V,CDR3
TRBJ2-7,TRBV30,ALAGGGVDEQY
TRBJ2-7,TRBV11-1,ASSFGTSGEAYEQY
TRBJ2-1,TRBV6-5,ASSYSRGGEQF
TRBJ2-1,TRBV18,ASSPEDWGNEQF
TRBJ2-2,TRBV9,ASSVGSGSGGELF
TRBJ1-3,TRBV5-1,ASSFDRGPGNTIY
TRBJ2-1,TRBV7-3,ASSSSGGHEQF
TRBJ2-5,TRBV18,ASSPGHEQETQY
TRBJ1-6,TRBV27,ASKEGPYNSPLH
TRBJ1-2,TRBV4-3,ASSQDFRGSYGYT
TRBJ1-2,TRBV7-8,ASSLQQGDGYT
TRBJ2-6,TRBV30,AWSPRGRGGPGANVLT
TRBJ2-5,TRBV5-1,ASSQTSGAGGD
TRBJ1-2,TRBV3-1/TRBV3-2,ASMPGQGALGYGYT
TRBJ2-5,TRBV11-3,ASSLVSEETQY
TRBJ2-5,TRBV4-1,ASSQGTPFRETQY
TRBJ1-1,TRBV6-6,ASSYGGTGGNTEAF
TRBJ2-7,TRBV4-1,ASSSRTSGGPSSYEQY
TRBJ1-3,TRBV5-6,ASSSGGARSGNTIY
TRBJ1-1,TRBV6-2/TRBV6-3,ASSYGGTDAF
TRBJ2-3,TRBV10-1,ASSAGASLDTQY
TRBJ1-6,TRBV5-6,ASSPGQSWRPLH
TRBJ2-7,TRBV18,ASSPPGFEQY
TRBJ2-7,TRBV18,ASSPGLVNYEQY
TRBJ2-2,TRBV19,ASSIAGPTGELF
TRBJ1-6,TRBV5-5,ASSYRQGVNSPLH
TRBJ2-4,TRBV6-5,ATRGAEPAKNIQY